The 32 T cell receptor beta chains below all came from one sample that was sequenced in a study of molecular identifiers for immune sequencing clone quantification (dated by TCRdb to 2017 to 2018). Libraries came from PCR. Sequenced using a NextSeq 500. TCRdb applied fastp at Q25 and MiXCR to the public reads, then kept only in-frame beta chains. One record per CDR3 amino acid sequence lists the most common genes and DNA. The sample table contains hundreds of thousands of distinct CDR3 sequences; only one count was recorded for roughly 24% of them. The leading ten clones occupy 0.7% to 0.95% of the sample. Sequences were obtained from naive CD8+ T cells from blood, with Jurkat cell RNA spiked in. The sample's cell subset or site label is to be understood as: FACS-sorted CD8+CD4-CCR7+CD45RA+ naive T cells. Source of these receptors: a human donor in good health. Some libraries in this study had Jurkat cell RNA spiked in.

Remarks on this clonotype: A much larger clone differs from this one at a single base, so this may be a read error. V and J are TRBV28 and TRBJ2-7, with a weak D call TRBD2 (5 bases). From germline, CDR1 is MDHEN and CDR2 SYDVKM. The CDR3 consists of 12 residues. CDR3 coding DNA: TGTGCCAGCAACGAGGGAACCTACGAGCAGCACTTC. Translation: CASNEGTYEQHF.

This clonotype was observed a few times. It is likely a read error, because the conserved phenylalanine at the end of the CDR3 is missing. V and J are TRBV12-3 or TRBV12-4 and TRBJ2-7; D ambiguous. V was trimmed by 3 bases and J by 0 bases, leaving 9 bases between them. The CDR3 spans 14 residues. CDR3: CASSFSLSSYEQYL. DNA for the CDR3: TGTGCCAGCAGTTTTTCGTTGAGCTCCTACGAGCAGTACCTC.

This clonotype was seen repeatedly, ten times or more. This chain links TRBV7-7 with TRBJ2-1; 7 nucleotides align to TRBD1. CDR3 size: 12 residues. The V segment lost 6 bases and the J segment 6 bases; nucleotides outside the gene matches: 2. Germline loops: CDR1 SSHAT, CDR2 FNYEAQ (reference sequence). The CDR3 protein is CASSPGGNEQFF. CDR3 DNA: TGTGCCAGCAGTCCAGGGGGCAATGAGCAGTTCTTC.

The chain recombines TRBV4-3 with TRBJ1-1; D may be TRBD1 (5 bases). The CDR3 totals 16 residues. With 6 bases removed from V and 3 bases from J, the gap between germline ends came to 20 bases. Germline CDR1 and CDR2: LGHNA and YSLEER. Here the CDR3 DNA reads TGCGCCAGCAGGGCTGGGGTGCGGGGGACGGACACTGAAGCTTTCTTT. Translated: CASRAGVRGTDTEAFF.

This clonotype was observed many times. This chain uses TRBV28 with TRBJ1-6; D gene unclear. Trimming cost V 5 bases and J 3 bases, with 11 bases left between them. CDR1 is MDHEN and CDR2 is SYDVKM in the germline V gene. This CDR3 has 15 amino acids. The CDR3 protein is CASSRDWSYNSPLHF. CDR3 DNA sequence: TGTGCCAGCAGTAGAGACTGGAGCTATAATTCACCCCTCCACTTT.

V and J are TRBV20-1 and TRBJ2-5; 11 positions match TRBD1. V trimming: 0 bases; J trimming: 6 bases; junction bases outside the gene matches: 6. The germline CDR1 and CDR2 sequences are DFQATT and SNEGSKA (reference sequence). CDR3 length: 15 residues. The CDR3 DNA sequence: TGCAGTGCTAGAGATGGACAGGGGGCGGATAAGACCCAGTACTTC. This gives the protein CSARDGQGADKTQYF.

This clonotype was recorded many times. The gene calls are TRBV6-2 or TRBV6-3 and TRBJ1-5; 7 bases agree with TRBD1. The CDR3 contains 14 residues. Germline values: CDR1 MNHEY, CDR2 SVGEGT. Trimming removed 6 bases from V and 4 bases from J; junction bases left unmatched: 6. Written as DNA, the CDR3 is TGTGCCAGCAGCCCGTGGGGACAGAATCAGCCCCAGCATTTT. It yields the protein CASSPWGQNQPQHF.

A few counts support this clonotype. The chain uses TRBV2 and TRBJ2-7; 8 positions agree with TRBD2. Looked up from germline, CDR1 is SNHLY and CDR2 is FYNNEI. V lost 7 bases, J lost 2 bases, and 4 bases stayed unmatched. This CDR3 is built from 13 residues. Here the CDR3 DNA reads TGTGCCAGCAAAAGCGGGAGCCCCTACGAGCAGTACTTC. Translation gives CASKSGSPYEQYF.

Comment on this clonotype: At one boundary the junction diverges from the germline segment, which might be a read error. Written as DNA, the CDR3 is TGCGCCAGCAGCTGGACTGCCACAGGTACGCAGTATTTT. Protein product: CASSWTATGTQYF. The chain recombines TRBV5-1 with TRBJ2-3; D is tentatively TRBD1 or TRBD2 (5 bases each). The CDR3 totals 13 residues. Germline V gene lookup returns CDR1 SGHRS and CDR2 YFSETQ.

Comment on this clonotype: Being one base from a much bigger clone, this may be a read error. J is TRBJ1-1 and V is TRBV6-5; the D is unclear. This CDR3 is built from 15 residues. Germline V gene data show CDR1 as MNHEY and CDR2 as SVGAGI. Trimming cost V 4 bases and J 6 bases, with 18 bases left between them. CDR3 DNA sequence: TGTGCCAGCAGTTCCAGTTTAAAGGTTAACGCTGAAGCTTTCTTT. It translates to CASSSSLKVNAEAFF.

The V call is TRBV6-2 or TRBV6-3, the J call TRBJ2-3, with TRBD2 matching over 9 bases. After removal of 6 bases from V and 1 base from J, the junction contained 5 bases not matched to a gene. CDR1 and CDR2 (germline): MNHEY, SVGEGT. The CDR3 has 15 residues. CDR3 region: CASRPRTSGTDTQYF. The CDR3 DNA reads as TGTGCCAGCAGACCTCGGACTAGCGGCACAGATACGCAGTATTTT.

At least ten counts were recorded for this clonotype. This chain uses TRBV28 with TRBJ2-3; 10 nucleotides match TRBD2. The CDR3 covers 16 residues. Trimming at V came to 3 bases and at J to 4 bases, leaving 7 bases not matched to a gene. Per the germline V gene, CDR1 is MDHEN and CDR2 is SYDVKM. CDR3 DNA sequence: TGTGCCAGCAGTTTTCCTAGCGGGAGAGGCCCAGATACGCAGTATTTT. It yields the protein CASSFPSGRGPDTQYF.

This clonotype has more than one count but fewer than ten. The V and J genes are TRBV24-1 and TRBJ2-7, with TRBD1 identical over 9 bases. The CDR3 is 14 amino acids. The ends lost 6 bases at V and 2 bases at J; junction bases unmatched: 4. Germline V lookup: CDR1 KGHDR, CDR2 SFDVKD. CDR3 sequence (DNA): TGTGCCACCAGTCCTGGGACAGGGCCCTACGAGCAGTACTTC. Translating it yields CATSPGTGPYEQYF.

A note on this clonotype: One junction end does not reproduce the germline sequence, and a read error may be involved. The chain has TRBV5-3 and TRBJ2-3, with 7 positions matching TRBD1. TRBV5-3 is an open reading frame whose function is uncertain. This CDR3 comprises 17 residues. The CDR3 loop reads CASSSAADRSSTDTQYF. CDR3 in DNA: TGCGCCAGCAGCTCCGCTGCGGACAGGTCCAGCACAGATACGCAGTATTTT.

This clonotype was detected ten times or more. This chain uses TRBV6-2 or TRBV6-3 with TRBJ2-1; D is uncertain. The CDR3 sequence is 14 residues long. V lost 2 bases, J lost 4 bases, and 9 bases lay in between. Germline CDR1 reads MNHEY; CDR2 reads SVGEGT. The CDR3 sequence: CASSYDRAYNEQFF. The DNA for the CDR3 is TGTGCCAGCAGTTACGATCGGGCATACAATGAGCAGTTCTTC.

This clonotype showed up many times. This sequence joins TRBV4-3 and TRBJ1-1, with D uncertain. CDR1 LGHNA and CDR2 YSLEER come from the germline V gene. The CDR3 covers 14 residues. V shed 2 bases and J shed 0 bases, with 7 bases lying between them. Here the CDR3 reads CASSQTSLNTEAFF. CDR3 nucleotide sequence: TGCGCCAGCAGCCAAACTAGTTTGAACACTGAAGCTTTCTTT.

Of note for this clonotype: The germline gene is not matched at one end of the junction; a read error may be the cause. V usage is TRBV27 and J usage is TRBJ1-5; D is possibly TRBD1 (5 bases). CDR1 and CDR2 from the germline V gene are MNHEY and SMNVEV (reference sequence). The CDR3 spans 14 residues. This CDR3 reads CASSRQGRNQPPHF. The CDR3 DNA reads TGTGCCAGCAGTCGGCAGGGCCGGAATCAGCCCCCGCATTTT.

This clonotype has only a few counts. This chain joins TRBV7-9 and TRBJ2-3, with D possibly being TRBD1 or TRBD2 (5 bases each). This CDR3 region has 16 residues. Per the germline V gene, CDR1 is SEHNR and CDR2 is FQNEAQ (reference sequence). V was trimmed by 5 bases and J by 0 bases, leaving 15 bases between them. CDR3 in amino acids: CASSQLGDSSTDTQYF. CDR3 DNA: TGTGCCAGCAGCCAACTGGGGGATTCTAGCACAGATACGCAGTATTTT.

The V gene is TRBV27, the J gene TRBJ2-3, with D unresolved. Between the trimmed V and J ends, which lost 4 bases and 0 bases, there was a span of 14 bases. Looked up from germline, CDR1 is MNHEY and CDR2 is SMNVEV (reference sequence). The CDR3 sequence is 16 residues long. In DNA, the CDR3 is TGTGCCAGCAGTTCCTCCCCAGGCGCCAGCACAGATACGCAGTATTTT. This gives the protein CASSSSPGASTDTQYF.

For this clonotype: A much larger clone differs from this one at a single base, so this may be a read error. The chain couples TRBV30 to TRBJ2-5; D ambiguous. The CDR3 sequence is 16 residues long. Trimming left V 1 base short and J 2 bases short, with 17 bases between. Germline CDR1 and CDR2: GTSNPN and SVGIG (reference sequence). The CDR3 bases are TGTGCCTGGAGTGCGCGAGTTTTCGTCCGTCAAGAGACCCAGTACTTC. Amino acids: CAWSARVFVRQETQYF.

This chain joins TRBV6-2 or TRBV6-3 and TRBJ1-1; D remains ambiguous. V gave up 6 bases and J gave up 4 bases, with 12 bases separating them. The CDR3 spans 13 residues. CDR1 is MNHEY, CDR2 SVGEGT, per germline. The CDR3 bases are TGTGCCAGCAGACTCCCGGGTGCCACTGAAGCTTTCTTT. It translates to CASRLPGATEAFF.

This clonotype was counted once. A much larger clone differs by one base, so this may be a read error. CDR3 residues: CASSEQRGLYEQYF. The CDR3 DNA sequence: TGTGCCAGCAGTGAACAGCGGGGGCTCTACGAGCAGTACTTC. The V and J genes are TRBV2 and TRBJ2-7; 8 nucleotides match TRBD2. Germline V lookup: CDR1 SNHLY, CDR2 FYNNEI. The CDR3 extends over 14 amino acids. The V segment lost 2 bases and the J segment 3 bases; nucleotides outside the gene matches: 3.

This clonotype was detected ten times or more. The V and J genes are TRBV5-1 and TRBJ1-1, with D unclear. V was shortened by 4 bases and J by 1 base, with 14 bases between the two germline ends. This CDR3 region has 15 residues. Germline CDR1 SGHRS, CDR2 YFSETQ. CDR3 nucleotides: TGCGCCAGCAGCAGGAGAGGAGCGACGAACACTGAAGCTTTCTTT. It encodes CASSRRGATNTEAFF.

This clonotype was counted many times. This sequence joins TRBV14 and TRBJ1-1; 7 positions match TRBD1. J lost 4 bases, V lost 0 bases, and 8 bases had no gene match. Looked up from germline, CDR1 is SGHDN and CDR2 is FVKESK. The CDR3 has 16 residues. CDR3: CASSQELGQILTEAFF. The DNA for the CDR3 is TGTGCCAGCAGCCAAGAATTGGGACAGATACTCACTGAAGCTTTCTTT.

The chain couples TRBV30 to TRBJ1-6; D is unclear. This CDR3 is 16 amino acids long. The V gene's germline CDR1 is GTSNPN and CDR2 SVGIG (reference sequence). V dropped 2 bases and J dropped 7 bases, with 18 bases sitting between them. CDR3 bases: TGTGCCTGGAGTTCGGGGTCATCGGATTGGAATTCACCCCTCCACTTT. Its protein product is CAWSSGSSDWNSPLHF.

This clonotype has a handful of counts. The V gene is TRBV27, the J gene TRBJ2-2; no firm D call. This CDR3 has 16 residues. Germline CDR1 reads MNHEY; CDR2 reads SMNVEV (reference sequence). Trimming took 3 bases from V and 2 from J, leaving 13 bases between them. CDR3 nucleotides: TGTGCCAGCAGTTTGATCCAGGCTTCTAACACCGGGGAGCTGTTTTTT. Translating gives CASSLIQASNTGELFF.

This clonotype was seen repeatedly, ten times or more. The V and J genes are TRBV27 and TRBJ2-5; possible D gene TRBD1, 6 bases. The CDR3 is 15 amino acids. V lost 5 bases to trimming and J lost 2 bases, with 15 bases between them. Germline CDR1 MNHEY, CDR2 SMNVEV (reference sequence). CDR3 sequence: CASSTGSGVQETQYF. CDR3 nucleotide sequence: TGTGCCAGCAGTACAGGGAGTGGGGTTCAAGAGACCCAGTACTTC.

The chain links TRBV13 to TRBJ2-1, with unresolved D. CDR1 PRHDT and CDR2 FYEKMQ come from the germline V gene (reference sequence). V was clipped by 2 bases and J by 2 bases, with 10 bases between them. The CDR3 runs to 15 residues. This CDR3 reads CASSLKGVAYNEQFF. The CDR3 DNA follows: TGTGCCAGCAGCTTAAAGGGCGTTGCCTACAATGAGCAGTTCTTC.

This chain joins TRBV4-1 and TRBJ2-7, with 8 positions matching TRBD1. The CDR3 loop spans 13 amino acids. Germline CDR1 and CDR2: MGHRA and YSYEKL. The J segment lost 5 bases and the V segment lost 5 bases, leaving 5 bases of the junction unmatched. The CDR3 spells CASSTRTGNEQYF. CDR3 coding DNA: TGCGCCAGCAGCACCCGGACAGGGAACGAGCAGTACTTC.

This clonotype came up many times. The rearrangement links TRBV25-1 to TRBJ2-1, with D tentatively TRBD2 (5 bases). V was pared by 1 base and J by 8 bases, with 6 bases between. This CDR3 is 12 amino acids long. From germline, CDR1 is MGHDK and CDR2 SYGVNS. The DNA for the CDR3 is TGTGCCAGCAGTGAATCGAGGGATGAGCAGTTCTTC. It translates to CASSESRDEQFF. The whole variable domain, remainder taken from reference TRBV25-1 and TRBJ2-1, is EADIYQTPRYLVIGTGKKITLECSQTMGHDKMYWYQQDPGMELHLIHYSYGVNSTEKGDLSSESTVSRIRTEHFPLTLESARPSHTSQYLCASSESRDEQFFGPGTRLTVL.

V is TRBV6-2 or TRBV6-3 and J is TRBJ2-7, with D maybe TRBD2 (6 bases). The V gene lost 7 bases and the J gene lost 5 bases, with 12 bases spanning the gap. The CDR3 covers 12 residues. CDR1 MNHEY and CDR2 SVGEGT come from the germline V gene. The CDR3 DNA is TGTGCCAGCACCACACTAGCTCACGAGCAGTACTTC. It encodes CASTTLAHEQYF.

This clonotype was detected many times. The chain combines TRBV7-2 with TRBJ2-7; 8 bases are a match to TRBD2. CDR1 and CDR2 (germline): SGHTA, FQGNSA. This CDR3 has 14 amino acids. V dropped 2 bases and J dropped 5; count of bases not matched to a gene: 5. The CDR3 here is CASSLTASGHEQYF. CDR3 sequence (DNA): TGTGCCAGCAGCTTAACCGCTAGCGGGCACGAGCAGTACTTC.